This T cell receptor beta chain was retrieved from a study of blood T cell repertoires in COVID-19. This clone was detected only once. Some clones are missing from TCRdb's copy, which holds only in-frame ones; the method was immunoSEQ multiplex PCR. The sample comprises fewer than 150,000 clones, around 86% of which are singletons, and about 18% rests with the top ten. The germline CDR1 and CDR2 sequences are ENHRY and SYGVKD. The CDR3 extends over 12 amino acids. V was cut by 6 bases and J by 10 bases, with 10 bases left in between. This clonotype was sampled from a woman between 45 and 65 years old who had recovered from COVID-19. The rearrangement joins TRBV10-3 to TRBJ1-6; D gene ambiguous. The sequenced material came from peripheral blood. The CDR3 coding sequence is TGTGCCATCAGACGGGAGAGGTCACCCCTCCACTTT. Translation: CAIRRERSPLHF.